The entry below describes one T cell receptor (beta chain). Its antigen is unknown. This CDR3 contains 13 residues. Trimming removed 9 bases from V and 1 base from J, with 12 bases in between. Germline CDR1 reads MDHEN; CDR2 reads SYDVKM. These data are taken from a study of graft-versus-host responses after intestinal transplantation. The wider study: Recipients had transplants, and these were multivisceral, liver-intestinal, or isolated intestinal. Tacrolimus and steroids were given for 2 to 3 years to all recipients after anti-thymocyte globulin induction. Study conclusions and caveats: Some GvH clones appeared in ileal mucosa or blood before recipient bone marrow.

Sequenced by immunoSEQ multiplex PCR; TCRdb stores in-frame clones only, minus some. Here the sample spans about 110,000 clones, roughly nine tenths being singletons. The clonotype comes from a human donor who was the organ donor for an intestinal transplant. J is TRBJ1-2 and V is TRBV28; no definite D call. Sample: unstimulated CD4+ T cells sorted from spleen or lymph node cells, taken before transplant. CDR3 bases: TGTGCCAGTTCCGGGTCCCATAACTATGGCTACACCTTC. Protein product: CASSGSHNYGYTF.